This TCR beta chain stems from a study of blood T cell repertoires in COVID-19. Germline CDR1 MGHDK, CDR2 SYGVNS. J was trimmed by 2 bases and V by 8 bases; bases with no gene match: 3. This CDR3 spans 13 amino acids. Using immunoSEQ multiplex PCR, the repertoire was profiled, and TCRdb retains in-frame clones only, with some absent. The sample records 200,000 to 250,000 clones, approximately 81% being singletons. This TCR was sampled from a man aged 45 to 65 who had recovered from COVID-19. The sequenced material came from peripheral blood. The V gene is TRBV25-1, the J gene TRBJ2-7, with 10 bases lining up with TRBD2. As DNA, the CDR3 is TGTGCCAGCGGTCTAGCGGGGGCCTACGAGCAGTACTTC. Protein: CASGLAGAYEQYF.